What follows are 26 T cell receptor beta chains derived from one specimen sequenced in a study of blood T cell repertoires in COVID-19 (TCRdb year 2020). The library was prepared using the immunoSEQ multiplex PCR assay. Imported from immuneACCESS, the table was reduced by TCRdb to in-frame sequences with V and J called. These copies leave out some clones; in studies compared against another copy, an unresolved V gene accounts for under half, and the cause of the remainder is not known. The sample table lists fewer than 500,000 clones, 87% of them with a count of one. Clones ranked in the top ten supply 0.65% to 0.9% of the sample. The sequencing input was PBMCs or T cells enriched from blood (not recorded which). These receptors came from a woman under 30 who had recovered from COVID-19.

The CDR3 DNA reads as TGTGCCAGTAGTGTCCAATGGGGGGACACTGAAGCTTTCTTT. The encoded protein is CASSVQWGDTEAFF. The rearrangement uses TRBV19 and TRBJ1-1; D perhaps matches TRBD1 (5 bases). Germline CDR1 and CDR2: LNHDA and SQIVND (reference sequence). Trimming left V 5 bases short and J 3 bases short, with 13 bases between. The CDR3 has 14 residues.

This chain connects TRBV19 to TRBJ1-5; D not resolved. Trimming cost V 0 bases and J 3 bases, with 12 bases left between them. The CDR3 length is 16 residues. CDR1 is LNHDA and CDR2 is SQIVND in the germline V gene (reference sequence). CDR3 sequence: CASSIDRGRNNQPQHF. CDR3 coding DNA: TGTGCCAGTAGTATAGATCGGGGAAGAAACAATCAGCCCCAGCATTTT.

This clone was counted between two and nine times. J is TRBJ1-1 and V is TRBV19, with a tentative D call TRBD1 (6 bases). The CDR3 has 15 amino acids. Germline V CDR1 and CDR2: LNHDA, SQIVND (reference sequence). V dropped 4 bases and J dropped 1 base, with 13 bases sitting between them. In DNA form, the CDR3 reads TGTGCCAGTAGTACATGGACAGTCGGGAACACTGAAGCTTTCTTT. This translates into CASSTWTVGNTEAFF.

The chain has TRBV4-1 and TRBJ1-4, with D perhaps TRBD1 (5 bases). Trimming removed 3 bases from V and 5 bases from J, with 10 bases in between. The CDR3 has 14 residues. Germline V gene data show CDR1 as MGHRA and CDR2 as YSYEKL. In nucleotides, the CDR3 is TGCGCCAGCAGCCACGGGGGGGAGAATGAAAAACTGTTTTTT. Its translation: CASSHGGENEKLFF.

Concerning this clone: One end of the junction does not line up with germline, which may come from a read error. This rearrangement joins TRBV6-5 to TRBJ1-1, with D perhaps TRBD1 (5 bases). The CDR3 runs to 13 residues. The germline gives CDR1 MNHEY, CDR2 SVGAGI. CDR3 sequence (DNA): TGTACCAGCGGGCGGGGGGGGAACACTGAAGCTTTCTTT. This gives the protein CTSGRGGNTEAFF.

This chain joins TRBV4-1 and TRBJ2-2; 8 bases agree with TRBD2. The germline V gene has CDR1 MGHRA and CDR2 YSYEKL. V lost 6 bases and J lost 4; bases outside the gene matches: 10. The CDR3 extends over 16 amino acids. Written as DNA, the CDR3 is TGCGCCAGCAGGCCCGGACTAGCCACGGGCACCGGGGAGCTGTTTTTT. The encoded protein is CASRPGLATGTGELFF.

The gene calls are TRBV5-6 and TRBJ2-7, with 9 bases lining up with TRBD1. The V and J ends lost 4 bases and 5 bases, in that order; junction bases with no gene match: 10. The V gene's germline CDR1 is SGHDT and CDR2 YYEEEE. The CDR3 has 15 amino acids. CDR3 residues: CASSVPQGALDEQYF. As DNA, the CDR3 is TGTGCCAGCAGCGTTCCACAGGGGGCGTTGGACGAGCAGTACTTC.

This chain uses TRBV3-1 (or the pseudogene TRBV3-2) with TRBJ2-3; 8 bases align to TRBD1. The ends lost 3 bases at V and 2 bases at J; junction bases unmatched: 1. Germline V gives CDR1 LGHDT, CDR2 YNNKEL (reference sequence). The CDR3 runs 14 residues. CDR3 loop: CASSQGQDTDTQYF. The CDR3 DNA follows: TGTGCCAGCAGCCAGGGACAGGACACAGATACGCAGTATTTT.

The rearrangement uses TRBV23-1 and TRBJ1-5; unclear D gene. TRBV23-1 belongs to the ORF category, with a function that is uncertain. The CDR3 length is 14 residues. Between the trimmed V and J ends, which lost 3 bases and 1 base, there was a span of 7 bases. CDR3 loop: CASSHLGSNQPQHF. The DNA for the CDR3 is TGCGCCAGCAGTCATCTCGGGAGCAATCAGCCCCAGCATTTT.

This chain joins TRBV25-1 and TRBJ1-2; 11 bases agree with TRBD1. Looked up from germline, CDR1 is MGHDK and CDR2 is SYGVNS. The CDR3 is 12 residues long. Trimming cost V 10 bases and J 6 bases; bases outside gene matches: 4. Here the CDR3 reads CATWTGGDGYTF. The DNA for the CDR3 is TGTGCCACCTGGACAGGGGGCGATGGCTACACCTTC.

This sequence joins TRBV29-1 and TRBJ1-1; D gene ambiguous. Trimming shortened V by 3 bases and J by 0 bases, and 8 bases separated the two germline ends. The CDR3 has 13 residues. Germline assignment: CDR1 SQVTM and CDR2 ANQGSEA. Here the CDR3 reads CSVDGELNTEAFF. The DNA for the CDR3 is TGCAGCGTTGATGGGGAGTTGAACACTGAAGCTTTCTTT.

V gene TRBV5-1 combines with J gene TRBJ2-5; TRBD2 matches at 10 bases. The CDR3 consists of 15 residues. Germline V gene lookup returns CDR1 SGHRS and CDR2 YFSETQ. The V gene end was trimmed by 4 bases and the J gene end by 2 bases; junction bases not matched to a gene: 5. The chain's CDR3 is CASSANSGRQETQYF. Written as DNA, the CDR3 is TGCGCCAGCAGCGCCAATAGCGGGAGGCAAGAGACCCAGTACTTC.

The chain recombines TRBV4-1 with TRBJ1-4; D unresolved. CDR1 and CDR2 (germline): MGHRA, YSYEKL. The CDR3 consists of 15 residues. V lost 4 bases and J lost 5, with 14 bases in between. Here the CDR3 DNA reads TGCGCCAGCAGCCCGAACAGCCGCTTCAATGAAAAACTGTTTTTT. Its protein product is CASSPNSRFNEKLFF.

The gene calls are TRBV29-1 and TRBJ1-1; D is ambiguous. The CDR3 is made up of 11 amino acids. Germline loops: CDR1 SQVTM, CDR2 ANQGSEA. The V end lost 2 bases, the J end lost 5 bases, and 6 bases lay between the germline ends. DNA of the CDR3: TGCAGCGTTGAAATGAGGACTGAAGCTTTCTTT. Protein sequence: CSVEMRTEAFF. Drawing the rest from reference TRBV29-1 and TRBJ1-1, the complete variable domain is SAVISQKPSRDICQRGTSLTIQCQVDSQVTMMFWYRQQPGQSLTLIATANQGSEATYESGFVIDKFPISRPNLTFSTLTVSNMSPEDSSIYLCSVEMRTEAFFGQGTRLTVV.

This chain joins TRBV12-3 or TRBV12-4 and TRBJ1-1; D possibly corresponds to TRBD1 (5 bases). This CDR3 has 13 amino acids. V dropped 6 bases and J dropped 0 bases, with 8 bases sitting between them. CDR3 in amino acids: CASSAGLNTEAFF. The CDR3 region has the DNA TGTGCCAGCAGCGCAGGGTTGAACACTGAAGCTTTCTTT.

The rearrangement uses TRBV20-1 and TRBJ1-1; 9 nucleotides line up with TRBD1. Germline CDR1 reads DFQATT; CDR2 reads SNEGSKA (reference sequence). V trimming: 3 bases; J trimming: 0 bases; junction bases outside the gene matches: 5. CDR3 length: 15 residues. In DNA, the CDR3 is TGCAGTGCTAGTACAGGGGGCCGAGTGAACACTGAAGCTTTCTTT. Protein product: CSASTGGRVNTEAFF.

This clone was counted a few times. V usage is TRBV5-4 and J usage is TRBJ2-1, with 12 nucleotides matching TRBD2. Germline lookup yields CDR1 SGHNT and CDR2 YYREEE (reference sequence). V was pared by 4 bases and J by 5 bases, with 4 bases of the junction left unmatched. The length of the CDR3 is 15 residues. The CDR3 region is CASSLGLAGHNEQFF. The DNA of the CDR3 is TGTGCCAGCAGCCTGGGACTAGCGGGTCACAATGAGCAGTTCTTC.

This clone has just one count. The chain joins TRBV5-1 to TRBJ2-5; TRBD1 agrees at 10 bases. Germline lookup yields CDR1 SGHRS and CDR2 YFSETQ. This CDR3 comprises 15 residues. V lost 3 bases, J lost 5 bases, and 7 bases stayed unmatched. CDR3: CASSSGQGIGETQYF. Here the CDR3 DNA reads TGCGCCAGCAGCTCGGGACAGGGGATCGGTGAGACCCAGTACTTC.

This clone appeared a single time. The V call is TRBV11-2, the J call TRBJ2-6; 8 bases fit TRBD2. J gave up 0 bases and V 6 bases, and 7 bases lay outside the gene matches. From germline, CDR1 is SGHAT and CDR2 FQNNGV. This CDR3 comprises 17 residues. The CDR3 sequence is CASRYFGRGSGANVLTF. The CDR3 bases are TGTGCCAGCAGATACTTCGGGAGGGGCTCTGGGGCCAACGTCCTGACTTTC.

This chain connects TRBV12-3 or TRBV12-4 to TRBJ2-1; TRBD1 agrees at 10 bases. This CDR3 has 13 amino acids. The V and J ends lost 8 bases and 3 bases, in that order; junction bases with no gene match: 1. CDR3 in DNA: TGTGCCAGCCGGGACAGGGGCTACAATGAGCAGTTCTTC. This sequence encodes CASRDRGYNEQFF.

This chain links TRBV30 with TRBJ1-2; possible D gene TRBD1, 6 bases. V lost 7 bases, J lost 2 bases, and 26 bases lay in between. Germline CDR1 is GTSNPN and CDR2 is SVGIG (reference sequence). The CDR3 totals 17 residues. This CDR3 reads CAFRRGGMMVQNYGYTF. CDR3 coding DNA: TGTGCCTTCCGACGTGGGGGCATGATGGTGCAGAACTATGGCTACACCTTC.

V is TRBV9 and J is TRBJ1-3; D call uncertain. Germline V gene lookup returns CDR1 SGDLS and CDR2 YYNGEE. The CDR3 contains 14 residues. V dropped 3 bases and J dropped 0 bases, with 7 bases sitting between them. DNA of the CDR3: TGTGCCAGCAGCGCCGAGGTCTCTGGAAACACCATATATTTT. Protein sequence: CASSAEVSGNTIYF. Combining the CDR3 with reference TRBV9 and TRBJ1-3 gives the whole variable domain DSGVTQTPKHLITATGQRVTLRCSPRSGDLSVYWYQQSLDQGLQFLIQYYNGEERAKGNILERFSAQQFPDLHSELNLSSLELGDSALYFCASSAEVSGNTIYFGEGSWLTVV.

The chain carries TRBV30 and TRBJ1-4; no definite D call. The CDR3 loop spans 14 amino acids. The germline V gene has CDR1 GTSNPN and CDR2 SVGIG (reference sequence). The V and J ends lost 3 bases and 0 bases respectively, with 8 bases between them. CDR3 DNA: TGTGCCTGGAGCAGGACTTCAACTAATGAAAAACTGTTTTTT. Translation gives CAWSRTSTNEKLFF.

This chain uses TRBV5-1 with TRBJ2-1; maybe TRBD2 (6 bases). Trimming removed 5 bases at V and 7 bases at J, with 22 bases between. The CDR3 has 16 amino acids. Germline CDR1 is SGHRS and CDR2 is YFSETQ. CDR3 residues: CASSPREAGRFNEQFF. The CDR3 coding sequence is TGCGCCAGCAGTCCCAGGGAGGCAGGAAGGTTTAATGAGCAGTTCTTC.

The chain recombines TRBV19 with TRBJ1-5; D is ambiguous. This CDR3 is 12 amino acids long. Trimming took 1 base from V and 5 from J, leaving 3 bases between them. CDR1 and CDR2 from the germline V gene are LNHDA and SQIVND (reference sequence). The CDR3 region is CASSIADQPQHF. CDR3 in DNA: TGTGCCAGTAGTATAGCGGATCAGCCCCAGCATTTT.

This chain joins TRBV30 and TRBJ1-2, with D unclear. This CDR3 comprises 13 residues. The V and J ends lost 1 base and 2 bases respectively, with 8 bases between them. Germline V lookup: CDR1 GTSNPN, CDR2 SVGIG (reference sequence). CDR3 in amino acids: CAWSDSFNYGYTF. The CDR3 region has the DNA TGTGCCTGGAGTGACAGTTTCAACTATGGCTACACCTTC.